The 15 T cell receptor beta chains listed next were all sequenced from one sample in a study of T cells in Graves' hyperthyroidism and ophthalmopathy (dated by TCRdb to the late 2010s). Library generation was performed with multiplex PCR. The data were produced on an Illumina HiSeq 2000. TCR beta CDR3 regions were amplified from RNA transcripts. The first round of RT-PCR for the TCR CDR3 was performed with the HTBI primer set and the Qiagen OneStep RT-PCR kit. The public reads were quality trimmed at Q25 with fastp and then assembled into clones with MiXCR by TCRdb, keeping productive beta chains. Every distinct CDR3 protein forms one entry, paired with its most common genes and DNA. In this sample the table shows 530,000 or so distinct CDR3 sequences, roughly 25% of which occur a single time. Jointly, the top ten make up approximately 10% of the sample. The sample taken for sequencing was blood. All receptors come from a woman aged 25 to 39 with Graves' ophthalmopathy.

This clonotype was counted many times. The chain uses TRBV29-1 and TRBJ2-7; 10 bases map to TRBD1. The CDR3 totals 14 residues. Germline CDR1 is SQVTM and CDR2 is ANQGSEA. The J segment lost 2 bases and the V segment lost 4 bases, leaving 5 bases of the junction unmatched. In DNA form, the CDR3 reads TGCAGCGTTGTGGTGGGGACAGGGGCCTACGAGCAGTACTTC. Translation gives CSVVVGTGAYEQYF.

This chain joins TRBV19 and TRBJ2-6; TRBD2 aligns across 11 bases. Germline V gene sequence: CDR1 LNHDA, CDR2 SQIVND (reference sequence). The J segment lost 2 bases and the V segment lost 6 bases, leaving 6 bases of the junction unmatched. This CDR3 contains 17 residues. This chain's CDR3 is CASSQTSGGPGANVLTF. DNA for the CDR3: TGTGCCAGTAGCCAAACTAGCGGGGGCCCTGGGGCCAACGTCCTGACTTTC. The full variable domain, rest sourced from reference TRBV19 and TRBJ2-6, is DGGITQSPKYLFRKEGQNVTLSCEQNLNHDAMYWYRQDPGQGLRLIYYSQIVNDFQKGDIAEGYSVSREKKESFPLTVTSAQKNPTAFYLCASSQTSGGPGANVLTFGAGSRLTVL.

This clonotype was seen a handful of times. The chain links TRBV2 to TRBJ2-1; D is perhaps TRBD2 (5 bases). The CDR3 sequence is 13 residues long. Per the germline V gene, CDR1 is SNHLY and CDR2 is FYNNEI. Trimming took 5 bases from V and 7 from J, leaving 12 bases between them. The CDR3 coding sequence is TGTGCCAGCAGTTGGTGGGAGTGGAATGAGCAGTTCTTC. Translation: CASSWWEWNEQFF. Full variable domain (remainder filled in from reference TRBV2 and TRBJ2-1): EPEVTQTPSHQVTQMGQEVILRCVPISNHLYFYWYRQILGQKVEFLVSFYNNEISEKSEIFDDQFSVERPDGSNFTLKIRSTKLEDSAMYFCASSWWEWNEQFFGPGTRLTVL.

This clonotype was seen at least ten times. DNA for the CDR3: TGCAGTGCTAGACCGACAGGTAGCTCTGGAAACACCATATATTTT. Translation: CSARPTGSSGNTIYF. The chain has TRBV20-1 and TRBJ1-3; a weak D match, TRBD1 (6 bases). This CDR3 has 15 amino acids. Per germline, CDR1 DFQATT and CDR2 SNEGSKA (reference sequence). Deletions cut 2 bases from V and 0 bases from J, with 11 bases between.

This clonotype occurred many times. The genes are TRBV3-1 and TRBJ1-2; 8 nucleotides line up with TRBD1. The CDR3 covers 15 residues. Germline values: CDR1 LGHDT, CDR2 YNNKEL (reference sequence). J lost 4 bases, V lost 4 bases, and 8 bases had no gene match. CDR3 coding DNA: TGTGCCAGCAGCCCGAGGACAGGGCAGAGCTATGGCTACACCTTC. It yields the protein CASSPRTGQSYGYTF. The complete variable domain, with remaining parts taken from reference TRBV3-1 and TRBJ1-2, reads DTAVSQTPKYLVTQMGNDKSIKCEQNLGHDTMYWYKQDSKKFLKIMFSYNNKELIINETVPNRFSPKSPDKAHLNLHINSLELGDSAVYFCASSPRTGQSYGYTFGSGTRLTVV.

This clonotype has at least ten counts. The gene calls are TRBV20-1 and TRBJ1-2; D ambiguous. With 2 bases removed from V and 0 bases from J, the gap between germline ends came to 10 bases. Germline V gene data show CDR1 as DFQATT and CDR2 as SNEGSKA (reference sequence). CDR3 length: 14 residues. CDR3 DNA: TGCAGTGCTAGATGGGATTGGACTAACTATGGCTACACCTTC. This sequence encodes CSARWDWTNYGYTF.

V gene TRBV12-3 or TRBV12-4 combines with J gene TRBJ1-1, with D perhaps TRBD1 (5 bases). Between the trimmed V and J ends, which lost 6 bases and 4 bases, there was a span of 18 bases. This CDR3 contains 15 residues. CDR3 coding DNA: TGTGCCAGCAGCTGGGGTACAGGCGGAGGCACTGAAGCTTTCTTT. Translation: CASSWGTGGGTEAFF.

In its sample, this clonotype was seen many times. The chain carries TRBV9 and TRBJ2-7; possibly TRBD2 for D (5 bases). CDR1 and CDR2 (germline): SGDLS, YYNGEE. V was trimmed by 3 bases and J by 0 bases, leaving 13 bases between them. The CDR3 is 15 amino acids. CDR3 coding DNA: TGTGCCAGCAGCGGACGGGGTACCCACTCCTACGAGCAGTACTTC. It specifies CASSGRGTHSYEQYF.

This clonotype was found many times. The chain combines TRBV2 with TRBJ2-5, with 7 bases aligning to TRBD1. The CDR3 runs to 15 residues. Germline V gene sequence: CDR1 SNHLY, CDR2 FYNNEI. V shed 2 bases and J 2 bases; nucleotides not matched to a gene: 5. The CDR3: CASSESLGQQETQYF. The CDR3 DNA is TGTGCCAGCAGTGAATCGTTGGGACAGCAAGAGACCCAGTACTTC.

This clonotype has at least ten counts. This chain joins TRBV28 and TRBJ1-5; the D gene is possibly TRBD1 (6 bases). The germline gives CDR1 MDHEN, CDR2 SYDVKM. The V and J ends lost 5 bases and 2 bases respectively, with 13 bases between them. The CDR3 runs 15 residues. The CDR3 sequence is CASSGGGGGNQPQHF. The CDR3 bases are TGTGCCAGCAGTGGGGGAGGGGGGGGCAATCAGCCCCAGCATTTT.

This clonotype was seen repeatedly, ten times or more. V is TRBV4-3 and J is TRBJ1-3; 9 bases line up with TRBD1. Germline assignment: CDR1 LGHNA and CDR2 YSLEER. V was clipped by 0 bases and J by 3 bases; unmatched bases: 6. The CDR3 extends over 17 amino acids. The CDR3 sequence is CASSQDAQGASGNTIYF. Here the CDR3 DNA reads TGCGCCAGCAGCCAAGATGCACAGGGGGCCAGTGGAAACACCATATATTTT.

This clonotype appeared a few times. V is TRBV5-5 and J is TRBJ2-5; a possible D gene is TRBD2 (5 bases). Between the trimmed V and J ends, which lost 7 bases and 5 bases, there was a span of 9 bases. CDR3 size: 11 residues. CDR1 is SGHKS and CDR2 is YYEKEE in the germline V gene (reference sequence). CDR3 in amino acids: CASDPGETQYF. The CDR3 coding sequence is TGTGCCAGCGACCCGGGGGAGACCCAGTACTTC.

This clonotype was picked up many times. The DNA of the CDR3 is TGCGCCAGCAGCCTTCTTAGCGGGTACGAGCAGTACTTC. Residues: CASSLLSGYEQYF. The chain joins TRBV5-1 to TRBJ2-7, with 7 bases fitting TRBD2. The CDR3 runs to 13 residues. Germline V lookup: CDR1 SGHRS, CDR2 YFSETQ. V dropped 4 bases and J dropped 4; count of bases not matched to a gene: 5.

The chain couples TRBV27 to TRBJ2-1; 10 bases match TRBD1. CDR3 length: 14 residues. The junction had 0 bases not matched to a gene; V was cut back by 3 bases and J by 4 bases. The germline V gene encodes CDR1 MNHEY and CDR2 SMNVEV (reference sequence). The CDR3 coding sequence is TGTGCCAGCAGTTTGGACAGGGGGTACAATGAGCAGTTCTTC. Its protein product is CASSLDRGYNEQFF.

This clonotype showed up just a few times. V gene TRBV29-1 combines with J gene TRBJ2-7; 7 bases align to TRBD1. Germline V lookup: CDR1 SQVTM, CDR2 ANQGSEA. V shed 5 bases and J 5 bases; nucleotides not matched to a gene: 12. The CDR3 is made up of 14 amino acids. The CDR3 sequence: CSVKRGGPEDEQYF. In DNA, the CDR3 is TGCAGCGTTAAGAGAGGGGGCCCAGAAGACGAGCAGTACTTC.